This TCR beta chain is from a study of Ad26.COV2.S vaccination and SARS-CoV-2 variants. Study summary: Intramuscularly, Ad26.COV2.S was given either once or twice, 56 days apart.

Clones were read by immunoSEQ multiplex PCR, and TCRdb kept only the in-frame ones, dropping some. In the table there are around 450,000 clones, roughly 90% of which are singletons. Treatment noted: some 20 received Ad26.COV2.S at low or high dose, single or two shots; roughly 5 received placebo; per-sample allocation not given. Samples analyzed were those drawn on day 63 after the first vaccine or placebo injection. This CDR3 spans 14 amino acids. Germline V gene lookup returns CDR1 DFQATT and CDR2 SNEGSKA (reference sequence). The V and J ends lost 3 bases and 1 base respectively, with 11 bases between them.

The rearrangement uses TRBV20-1 and TRBJ2-3; D gene ambiguous. This receptor was taken from a person between 18 and 65 years old who received the Ad26.COV2.S COVID-19 vaccine or a placebo. This specimen consisted of peripheral blood, obtained in a trial of Ad26.COV2.S vaccine versus placebo. CDR3 coding DNA: TGCAGTGCTAGTATGCGTTCTGGCACAGATACGCAGTATTTT. Its protein is CSASMRSGTDTQYF.